This entry is about one T cell receptor (beta chain). The table lists this clonotype with many counts. Its antigen is not yet known. Per-nucleotide qualities are absent, and no much larger clonotype sits a single base away. The germline V gene provides CDR1 SNHLY and CDR2 FYNNEI. V is reduced by 2 bases and J by 10 bases, leaving a spacing of 18 bases between them. Inclusive of the bounding cysteine and phenylalanine, the CDR3 is 16 residues long. Of all the DNA, just the CDR3 is kept, 48 bases in frame from base 1. The data were obtained in a study of patients with pleural tuberculosis (dated by TCRdb to the mid-2010s). The sequencer listed for this sample is Illumina Genome Analyzer IIx. Clones were called with MiXCR by TCRdb after fastp trimmed the public reads at Q25, and only in-frame beta chains were retained. A single entry per CDR3 protein holds the most common genes and DNA from its merged rows. This sample gives about 50,000 distinct CDR3 sequences in total; about 6.8% of them show up just once. The ten most abundant clones make up about 16% of the sample.

This chain is built from TRBV2 and TRBJ1-6; tentative D gene TRBD1, with 5 bases matching. The receptor was derived from a human donor with pleural tuberculosis. The CDR3 in this case is CASSERARGLYSPLHF. The sequence in DNA is TGTGCCAGCAGTGAAAGGGCAAGGGGCCTTTACTCACCCCTCCACTTT. The reference TRBV2 and TRBJ1-6 proteins fill in what lies around the CDR3, so the full variable domain reads EPEVTQTPSHQVTQMGQEVILRCVPISNHLYFYWYRQILGQKVEFLVSFYNNEISEKSEIFDDQFSVERPDGSNFTLKIRSTKLEDSAMYFCASSERARGLYSPLHFGNGTRLTVT.